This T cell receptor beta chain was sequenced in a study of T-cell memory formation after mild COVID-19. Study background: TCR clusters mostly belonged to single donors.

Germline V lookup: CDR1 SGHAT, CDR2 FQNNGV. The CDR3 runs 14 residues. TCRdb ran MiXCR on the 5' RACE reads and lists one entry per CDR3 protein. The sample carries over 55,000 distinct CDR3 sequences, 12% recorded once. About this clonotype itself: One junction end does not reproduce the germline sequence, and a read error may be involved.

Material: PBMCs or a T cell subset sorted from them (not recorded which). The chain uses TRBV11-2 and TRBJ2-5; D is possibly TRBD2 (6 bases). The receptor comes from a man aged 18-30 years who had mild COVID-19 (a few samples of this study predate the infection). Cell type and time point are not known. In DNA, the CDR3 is TGTGCCAGCAGCTCCCGAAGGATAGCGGAGACCCATTACTTC. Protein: CASSSRRIAETHYF.